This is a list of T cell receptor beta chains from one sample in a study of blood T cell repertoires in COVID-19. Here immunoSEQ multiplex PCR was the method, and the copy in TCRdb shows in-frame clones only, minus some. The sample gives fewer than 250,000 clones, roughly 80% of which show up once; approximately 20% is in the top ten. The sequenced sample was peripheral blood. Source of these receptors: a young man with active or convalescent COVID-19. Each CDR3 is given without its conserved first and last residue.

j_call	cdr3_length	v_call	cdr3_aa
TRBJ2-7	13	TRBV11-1	ASRPGTSFSYEQY
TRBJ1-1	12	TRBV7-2	ASSVGRGTFEAF
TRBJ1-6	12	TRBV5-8	ASSSRGDISPLH
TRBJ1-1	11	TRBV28	ASSQGGYTEAF
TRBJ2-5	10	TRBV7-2	ASSLSRETQY
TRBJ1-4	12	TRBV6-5	ASRPTGVREKLF
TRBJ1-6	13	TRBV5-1	ASTFGTGDNSPLH
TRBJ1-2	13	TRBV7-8	ASSQRQAPFYGYT
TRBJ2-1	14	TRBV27	ASSFLGVFSYNEQF
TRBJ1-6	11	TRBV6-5	ASSRDWNSPLH
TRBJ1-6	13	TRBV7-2	ASSVRQGNNSPLH
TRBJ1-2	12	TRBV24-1	ATSEDEAPHGYT
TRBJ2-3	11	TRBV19	ASTASGSDTQY
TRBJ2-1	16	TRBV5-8	ASSPRINLLVSSDEQF
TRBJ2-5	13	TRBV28	ASSAGTGGQETQY
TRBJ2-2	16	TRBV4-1	ASKDFPKSARESGELF
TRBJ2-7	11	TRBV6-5	ASSRGRTYEQY
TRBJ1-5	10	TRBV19	ASSKQNQPQH
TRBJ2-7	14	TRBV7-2	ASSLDLQSGADEQY
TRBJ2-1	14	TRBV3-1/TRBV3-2	ASSQEHPSGVNEQF
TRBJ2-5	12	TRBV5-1	ASATPGNQETQY
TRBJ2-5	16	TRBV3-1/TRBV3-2	ASSQGPLLAGGAGTQY
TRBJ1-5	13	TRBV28	ASTFQTHGNQPQH
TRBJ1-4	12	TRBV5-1	ASSSRGRNEKLF
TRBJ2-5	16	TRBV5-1	ASSLVSSGGPYQETQY
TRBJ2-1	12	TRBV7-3	ASSLMAGANEQF
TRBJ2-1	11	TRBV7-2	ASSRPGQNEQF
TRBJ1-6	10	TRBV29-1	SAGNRNSPLH
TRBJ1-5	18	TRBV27	ASPHGTTGAWDYSNQPQH
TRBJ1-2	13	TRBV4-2	ASSQDLEGGYGYT
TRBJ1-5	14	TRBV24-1	ATSQTGSGSNQPQH
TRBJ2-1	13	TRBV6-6	ASSLDGTTNNEQF
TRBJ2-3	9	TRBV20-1	SASLADTQY